A single sample is the source of the 8 T cell receptor beta chains below, sequenced in a study of blood T cells in healthy people across ages. The second PCR ran 7 to 11 cycles with a sample-barcoded 5' primer and J-beta primers. One entry per CDR3 protein results from TCRdb running MiXCR on the 5' RACE reads. The data hold 700,000 to 900,000 distinct CDR3 sequences, with approximately 55% observed a single time. Material: blood. These receptors originate from an elderly man in good health.

V and J are TRBV5-5 and TRBJ2-5; 7 nucleotides line up with TRBD2. CDR1 is SGHKS, CDR2 YYEKEE, per germline (reference sequence). The CDR3 runs 15 residues. Germline trimming cut 7 bases from V and 4 bases from J; bases unmatched to any gene: 13. The DNA of the CDR3 is TGTGCCAGCGGCAAACTAGCGCAGAGGTTAGAGACCCAGTACTTC. This sequence encodes CASGKLAQRLETQYF.

CDR3 residues: CSVRTGGSDGYTF. The CDR3 bases are TGCAGCGTCCGGACAGGGGGCTCGGATGGCTACACCTTC. V usage is TRBV29-1 and J usage is TRBJ1-2, with 11 bases lining up with TRBD1. Per germline, CDR1 SQVTM and CDR2 ANQGSEA. The CDR3 length is 13 residues. With V trimmed by 6 bases and J by 6 bases, 6 bases remained unmatched.

This clonotype was recorded a few times. The rearrangement uses TRBV15 and TRBJ2-1; D is perhaps TRBD1 or TRBD2 (5 bases each). V was pared by 1 base and J by 7 bases, with 8 bases between. Germline loops: CDR1 LNHNV, CDR2 YYDKDF (reference sequence). The CDR3 has 13 residues. The CDR3 coding sequence is TGTGCCACCAGCAGAGGTTGGGGGAATGAGCAGTTCTTC. As protein: CATSRGWGNEQFF.

The gene calls are TRBV11-2 and TRBJ2-3; 11 nucleotides agree with TRBD2. Germline CDR1 is SGHAT and CDR2 is FQNNGV. This CDR3 is 15 amino acids long. V was pared by 0 bases and J by 14 bases, with 10 bases of the junction left unmatched. The DNA for the CDR3 is TGTGCCAGCAGCTTAGAACTAGCGGGAGATTTATACGCGTATTTT. Amino acids: CASSLELAGDLYAYF.

V is TRBV11-2 and J is TRBJ1-6, with 8 positions matching TRBD1. CDR1 is SGHAT and CDR2 is FQNNGV in the germline V gene. There are 15 residues in the CDR3. V was clipped by 1 base and J by 7 bases; unmatched bases: 3. The DNA of the CDR3 is TGTGCCAGCAGCTTAGGACAGGGGCGAAATTCACCCCTCCACTTT. This gives the protein CASSLGQGRNSPLHF.

The V gene is TRBV7-9, the J gene TRBJ1-2; 7 bases are shared with TRBD1. With V trimmed by 2 bases and J by 1 base, 7 bases remained unmatched. In germline, CDR1 is SEHNR, CDR2 FQNEAQ (reference sequence). This CDR3 contains 16 residues. The CDR3 sequence is CASSLSRDRYNYGYTF. The CDR3 DNA sequence: TGTGCCAGCAGCTTATCCCGGGACAGATATAACTATGGCTACACCTTC. The whole variable domain, remainder taken from reference TRBV7-9 and TRBJ1-2, is DTGVSQNPRHKITKRGQNVTFRCDPISEHNRLYWYRQTLGQGPEFLTYFQNEAQLEKSRLLSDRFSAERPKGSFSTLEIQRTEQGDSAMYLCASSLSRDRYNYGYTFGSGTRLTVV.

The chain has TRBV20-1 and TRBJ1-6, with a possible D match to TRBD1 (6 bases). Between the trimmed V and J ends, which lost 1 base and 5 bases, there was a span of 12 bases. Germline V CDR1 and CDR2: DFQATT, SNEGSKA (reference sequence). The CDR3 runs to 15 residues. In DNA form, the CDR3 reads TGCAGTGCTAGAGGCACGACAGGCAATAATTCACCCCTCCACTTT. Translating it yields CSARGTTGNNSPLHF.

This clonotype was seen more than once but under ten times. The V call is TRBV4-1, the J call TRBJ2-7; 9 bases map to TRBD2. The CDR3 contains 16 residues. V lost 1 base, J lost 6 bases, and 10 bases stayed unmatched. The germline V gene has CDR1 MGHRA and CDR2 YSYEKL. The DNA for the CDR3 is TGCGCCAGCAGCCAAGTGAGGACTAGCGAATTCCGCGAGCAGTACTTC. Residues: CASSQVRTSEFREQYF.